This T cell receptor (beta chain) was documented in a study of cytomegalovirus exposure and HLA in healthy donors. PCR employed 60 Vbeta and 13 Jbeta primers. The assay was immunoSEQ multiplex PCR, and TCRdb's table has in-frame clones only and misses some. This table lists about 100,000 clones. On this clone itself: The antigen remains unidentified.

Findings and limits, study-wide: In a later analysis, specific HLA alleles were associated with around 17,000 TCR beta sequences at a 0.05 false discovery rate. Some V segments, TRBV6-2 and TRBV6-3 among them, were indistinguishable and were therefore excluded.

Germline-derived CDR1 and CDR2 are SGHNT and YYREEE (reference sequence). V shed 0 bases and J shed 7 bases, with 13 bases lying between them. The CDR3 runs to 15 residues. The sequencing sample was made of PBMCs. This chain links TRBV5-4 with TRBJ1-4, with D maybe TRBD1 (5 bases). The receptor comes from a man between 45 and 60 years old in good health and CMV-seronegative. The CDR3 spells CASSLANGAGEKLFF. The DNA of the CDR3 is TGTGCCAGCAGCTTGGCCAATGGGGCTGGTGAAAAACTGTTTTTT.